A single sample is the source of the 20 T cell receptor beta chains below, sequenced in a study of cytomegalovirus exposure and HLA in healthy donors. With 60 Vbeta and 13 Jbeta primers, the PCR was carried out. Profiling relied on immunoSEQ multiplex PCR, and the TCRdb table lists in-frame clones only, not all of them. The sample has about 150,000 clones; roughly 9.4% are singletons. Material for sequencing was PBMCs. The receptors were gathered from a male donor in good health and CMV-seronegative.

The CDR3 coding sequence is TGCGCCAGCAGCCAAGGTACAGCCTCTGGGGCCAACGTCCTGACTTTC. Its translation: CASSQGTASGANVLTF. The V and J genes are TRBV4-1 and TRBJ2-6; D is unresolved. This CDR3 is 16 amino acids long. Germline V gene sequence: CDR1 MGHRA, CDR2 YSYEKL. V was shortened by 1 base and J by 0 bases, with 7 bases between the two germline ends.

This clone was counted only a few times. The chain joins TRBV5-6 to TRBJ2-5, with D unresolved. V was cut by 4 bases and J by 2 bases, with 9 bases left in between. This CDR3 is built from 13 residues. CDR1 and CDR2 (germline): SGHDT, YYEEEE. CDR3 coding DNA: TGTGCCAGCAGCCATGTTCAGCAAGAGACCCAGTACTTC. This sequence encodes CASSHVQQETQYF.

V and J are TRBV28 and TRBJ1-1; tentative D call: TRBD1 (5 bases). Germline CDR1 and CDR2: MDHEN and SYDVKM. The germline V and J ends were trimmed by 5 bases and 3 bases, with 16 bases remaining between them. The CDR3 loop spans 15 amino acids. CDR3 sequence: CASSIPREGHTEAFF. CDR3 nucleotide sequence: TGTGCCAGCAGTATACCCAGGGAAGGACACACTGAAGCTTTCTTT.

This clone was counted only a few times. The chain uses TRBV10-2 and TRBJ1-2; D may be TRBD1 (5 bases). CDR1 is WSHSY, CDR2 SAAADI, per germline. V was clipped by 0 bases and J by 4 bases, with 12 bases between them. The CDR3 extends over 15 amino acids. CDR3 amino acids: CASSESSGGVYGYTF. CDR3 sequence (DNA): TGCGCCAGCAGTGAGTCATCTGGGGGGGTCTATGGCTACACCTTC.

This clone turned up a few times. CDR3 protein: CASRLTSGGADTQYF. The DNA for the CDR3 is TGCGCCAGCAGACTAACTAGCGGGGGGGCAGATACGCAGTATTTT. The chain links TRBV4-3 to TRBJ2-3; 13 nucleotides agree with TRBD2. Germline V gene sequence: CDR1 LGHNA, CDR2 YSLEER. The CDR3 is 15 residues long. V trimming: 6 bases; J trimming: 4 bases; junction bases outside the gene matches: 4.

This clone has only a few counts. The chain recombines TRBV4-2 with TRBJ1-5; tentatively, D is TRBD1 (5 bases). V lost 4 bases to trimming and J lost 3 bases, with 7 bases between them. Germline V lookup: CDR1 LGHNA, CDR2 YNFKEQ. This CDR3 has 13 amino acids. The CDR3: CASSRQLNQPQHF. CDR3 nucleotides: TGTGCCAGCAGCCGACAGCTCAATCAGCCCCAGCATTTT.

This clone was seen more than once but under ten times. This sequence joins TRBV5-1 and TRBJ1-3, with unresolved D. Deletions cut 0 bases from V and 8 bases from J, with 12 bases between. Looked up from germline, CDR1 is SGHRS and CDR2 is YFSETQ. CDR3 length equals 14 residues. The CDR3 region has the DNA TGCGCCAGCAGCTTGGGGACTCTAACGGACACCATATATTTT. Its translation: CASSLGTLTDTIYF.

This chain connects TRBV6-6 to TRBJ1-2; D is unclear. The CDR3 covers 15 residues. V lost 0 bases to trimming and J lost 6 bases, with 14 bases between them. The V gene's germline CDR1 is MNHNY and CDR2 SVGAGI (reference sequence). The CDR3 loop reads CASSYSLQQEDGYTF. The CDR3 region has the DNA TGTGCCAGCAGTTACTCGTTGCAGCAAGAGGATGGCTACACCTTC.

This clone was counted only a few times. The V and J genes are TRBV19 and TRBJ2-1; 8 bases map to TRBD1. CDR3 length equals 16 residues. CDR1 LNHDA and CDR2 SQIVND come from the germline V gene (reference sequence). Losses at the gene ends were 4 bases for V and 1 base for J; bases not matched to a gene: 6. CDR3 protein: CASSTDRDRSYNEQFF. In DNA, the CDR3 is TGTGCCAGTAGTACGGACAGGGATAGATCCTACAATGAGCAGTTCTTC.

This clone has a handful of counts. The chain carries TRBV28 and TRBJ1-1, with a tentative D call TRBD1 (5 bases). Germline V gene sequence: CDR1 MDHEN, CDR2 SYDVKM. V gave up 4 bases and J gave up 0 bases, with 15 bases separating them. The CDR3 spans 16 residues. CDR3 sequence (DNA): TGTGCCAGCAGTTCAGGGTTTAACTGGCTGAACACTGAAGCTTTCTTT. Translating it yields CASSSGFNWLNTEAFF.

This clone has only a few counts. The chain employs TRBV13 and TRBJ1-2; a weak D match, TRBD1 (5 bases). The germline CDR1 and CDR2 sequences are PRHDT and FYEKMQ (reference sequence). V lost 4 bases, J lost 0 bases, and 9 bases lay in between. CDR3 length: 14 amino acids. This CDR3 reads CASSSTVANYGYTF. CDR3 DNA sequence: TGTGCCAGCAGCTCGACAGTCGCTAACTATGGCTACACCTTC.

This clone was counted only a few times. The rearrangement links TRBV28 to TRBJ1-1, with 7 bases fitting TRBD1. The germline V gene has CDR1 MDHEN and CDR2 SYDVKM. J was trimmed by 0 bases and V by 8 bases; bases with no gene match: 9. The CDR3 has 15 amino acids. The DNA of the CDR3 is TGTGCCAGCCCCCCCCACAGGGGAGTGAACACTGAAGCTTTCTTT. It codes for CASPPHRGVNTEAFF.

This clone was seen more than once but under ten times. This chain links TRBV10-3 with TRBJ2-2; TRBD2 matches 16 bases. CDR1 is ENHRY, CDR2 SYGVKD, per germline. V was clipped by 6 bases and J by 5 bases; unmatched bases: 9. The CDR3 has 18 residues. Here the CDR3 reads CAISTGTSGGAFTGELFF. DNA of the CDR3: TGTGCCATCAGCACCGGGACTAGCGGGGGGGCTTTTACCGGGGAGCTGTTTTTT.

The V and J genes are TRBV9 and TRBJ2-2; D may be TRBD2 (6 bases). Germline CDR1 is SGDLS and CDR2 is YYNGEE. The CDR3 extends over 15 amino acids. The V end was cut by 0 bases, the J end by 5 bases, with 11 bases between. The DNA of the CDR3 is TGTGCCAGCAGCGTAGAGGCCGCGGGAACCGGGGAGCTGTTTTTT. Its protein product is CASSVEAAGTGELFF.

This clone was found a few times. The gene calls are TRBV7-9 and TRBJ1-1; 8 nucleotides match TRBD1. V lost 1 base, J lost 3 bases, and 7 bases stayed unmatched. The germline V gene has CDR1 SEHNR and CDR2 FQNEAQ (reference sequence). CDR3 length: 16 amino acids. The CDR3 is CASSLGPGGSDTEAFF. In DNA, the CDR3 is TGTGCCAGCAGCTTAGGTCCAGGGGGCTCAGACACTGAAGCTTTCTTT.

This clone was found a few times. The sample carries other DNA sequences with the same CDR3. In DNA form, the CDR3 reads TGCGCCAGCAGCCAAGATAGGGCGGGAGGATACAATGAGCAGTTCTTC. It specifies CASSQDRAGGYNEQFF. V and J are TRBV4-3 and TRBJ2-1; 8 positions agree with TRBD2. Germline lookup yields CDR1 LGHNA and CDR2 YSLEER. This CDR3 spans 16 amino acids. The V gene end was trimmed by 0 bases and the J gene end by 4 bases; junction bases not matched to a gene: 5.

The table lists this clone with a few counts. The J gene is TRBJ1-2, the V gene TRBV28; 7 bases are shared with TRBD1. Germline values: CDR1 MDHEN, CDR2 SYDVKM. The junction had 18 bases not matched to a gene; V was cut back by 7 bases and J by 4 bases. There are 17 residues in the CDR3. CDR3 sequence: CASNYIRGEGAIYGYTF. CDR3 in DNA: TGTGCCAGCAATTACATTAGGGGAGAGGGGGCGATCTATGGCTACACCTTC.

This clone was seen a handful of times. The chain has TRBV5-4 and TRBJ2-7; 14 bases line up with TRBD2. The CDR3 has 18 amino acids. V was pared by 0 bases and J by 3 bases, with 8 bases of the junction left unmatched. Germline CDR1 is SGHNT and CDR2 is YYREEE (reference sequence). The CDR3 coding sequence is TGTGCCAGCAGCTTGGGGGAAAGACTAGCGGGAGGGTTCTACGAGCAGTACTTC. It yields the protein CASSLGERLAGGFYEQYF.

This clone was seen only a few times. The rearrangement links TRBV9 to TRBJ2-7, with TRBD1 identical over 9 bases. This CDR3 region has 15 residues. Germline V CDR1 and CDR2: SGDLS, YYNGEE. J gave up 1 base and V 0 bases, and 2 bases lay outside the gene matches. CDR3 in amino acids: CASSVDDRGSYEQYF. The CDR3 DNA reads TGTGCCAGCAGCGTAGATGACAGGGGGTCCTACGAGCAGTACTTC.

This clone was observed a few times. The J gene is TRBJ2-3, the V gene TRBV5-6; possible D gene TRBD1, 6 bases. Germline-derived CDR1 and CDR2 are SGHDT and YYEEEE. Between the trimmed V and J ends, which lost 4 bases and 1 base, there was a span of 19 bases. CDR3 length: 17 residues. CDR3 region: CASSPRAGEWGTDTQYF. In DNA, the CDR3 is TGTGCCAGCAGCCCACGGGCAGGGGAGTGGGGCACAGATACGCAGTATTTT.